This T cell receptor beta chain was identified in a study of cytomegalovirus exposure and HLA in healthy donors. Study-level findings and limits: Earlier analysis yielded a pattern in which most TCR beta V segments were productive about 90% or about 30% of the time.

The PCR contained 60 Vbeta and 13 Jbeta primers. Measured with immunoSEQ multiplex PCR; TCRdb has only the in-frame clones, and not every one. The table has 90,000 to 120,000 clones, about 80% seen once. Samples came from healthy bone marrow donors. This CDR3 contains 15 residues. V trimming: 0 bases; J trimming: 5 bases; junction bases outside the gene matches: 4. Germline CDR1 and CDR2: SGHVS and FQNEAQ. To note about this clone: Its cognate antigen is unknown.

This TCR derives from a man aged 25 to 45 in good health and CMV-seropositive. This rearrangement joins TRBV7-8 to TRBJ1-1; 9 bases line up with TRBD1. Material: PBMCs. In nucleotides, the CDR3 is TGTGCCAGCAGCTTAGCACAGGGGGCGCTGACTGAAGCTTTCTTT. Translated, it gives CASSLAQGALTEAFF.